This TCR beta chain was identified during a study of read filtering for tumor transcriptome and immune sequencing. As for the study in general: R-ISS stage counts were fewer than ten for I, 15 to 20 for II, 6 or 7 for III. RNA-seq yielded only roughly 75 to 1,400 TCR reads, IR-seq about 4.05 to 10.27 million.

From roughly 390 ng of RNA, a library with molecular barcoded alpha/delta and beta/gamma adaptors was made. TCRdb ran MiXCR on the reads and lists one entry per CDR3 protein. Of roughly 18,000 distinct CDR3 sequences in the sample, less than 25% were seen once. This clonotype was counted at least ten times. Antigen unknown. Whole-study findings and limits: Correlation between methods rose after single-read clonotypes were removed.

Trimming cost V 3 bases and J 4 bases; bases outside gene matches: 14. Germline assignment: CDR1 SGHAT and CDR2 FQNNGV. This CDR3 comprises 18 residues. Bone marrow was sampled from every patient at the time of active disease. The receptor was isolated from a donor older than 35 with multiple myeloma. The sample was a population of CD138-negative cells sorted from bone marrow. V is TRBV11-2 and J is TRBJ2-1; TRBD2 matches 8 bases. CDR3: CASSLKPAGASIYNEQFF. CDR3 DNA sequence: TGTGCCAGCAGCTTGAAGCCAGCGGGAGCTTCCATATACAATGAGCAGTTCTTC.